Listed below are T cell receptor beta chains from one sample, sequenced in a study of cytomegalovirus exposure and HLA in healthy donors. Sequenced by immunoSEQ multiplex PCR; TCRdb stores in-frame clones only, minus some. The table shows some 150,000 clones, with around 83% occurring only once. Material: PBMCs. The receptors here all came from a woman under 30 in good health and CMV-seronegative. The CDR3 runs from the conserved cysteine through the conserved F or W. A D gene is named only where the DNA matches it firmly. For some rows the clone size is stated as once, few or many, or as a class when expanded; others skip it.

J gene	V gene	clone size	D gene	CDR3 DNA	CDR3 protein
TRBJ1-2	TRBV25-1	-	-	TGTGCCAGCAGTGAAGCGGGATATGGCTACACCTTC	CASSEAGYGYTF
TRBJ2-1	TRBV21-1	-	-	TGTGCCAGCAGCCCGCCCTTGTGGGGGCGAATGAATGAGCAGTTCTTC	CASSPPLWGRMNEQFF
TRBJ1-6	TRBV2	-	TRBD1	TGTGCCAGCACCCTGGACAGGGTAGGAAATTCACCCCTCCACTTT	CASTLDRVGNSPLHF
TRBJ1-1	TRBV18	-	-	TGTGCCAGCTCACCCCCAGGGTTGAACACTGAAGCTTTCTTT	CASSPPGLNTEAFF
TRBJ1-5	TRBV21-1	many	-	TGTGCCAGCAGCAAAGATGGACCGGACCAAGGGACAGGGTGCAACAATCAGCCCCAGCATTTT	CASSKDGPDQGTGCNNQPQHF
TRBJ1-5	TRBV5-1	-	-	TGCGCCAGCAGCTTGGATGGCAGGGGCAGCAATCAGCCCCAGCATTTT	CASSLDGRGSNQPQHF
TRBJ1-5	TRBV11-2	-	TRBD1	TGTGCCAGCAGCTCGGGACAGGGTCAGCCCCAGCATTTT	CASSSGQGQPQHF
TRBJ1-2	TRBV19	-	-	TGTGCCAGTAAACTCTATGGCTACACCTTC	CASKLYGYTF
TRBJ2-7	TRBV7-2	-	-	TGTGCCAGCAGCTTAGAGGCCGGGGGTTTGCGCGAGCAGTACTTC	CASSLEAGGLREQYF
TRBJ1-1	TRBV9	-	-	TGTGCCAGCACCCGGGGGACCGAGAACACTGAAGCTTTCTTT	CASTRGTENTEAFF
TRBJ2-7	TRBV5-1	-	-	TGCGCCAGCAGCTTGGCGCCGGGGTGGGCGGGCGAGCAGTACTTC	CASSLAPGWAGEQYF
TRBJ1-6	TRBV20-1	-	-	TGCAGTGCTAGAGGCGGGACTCCCCTCCACTTT	CSARGGTPLHF
TRBJ2-7	TRBV5-8	few	TRBD2	TGTGCCAGCAGCTTGGTGCTAGCGGCCTACGAGCAGTACTTC	CASSLVLAAYEQYF
TRBJ1-6	TRBV28	-	TRBD1	TGTGCCAGCAGGGGACAGGGAAATTCACCCCTCCACTTT	CASRGQGNSPLHF
TRBJ1-5	TRBV6-1	-	-	TGTGCCAGCAGTGAAACAGGGATTACTCAGCCCCAGCATTTT	CASSETGITQPQHF
TRBJ2-4	TRBV7-9	-	TRBD2	TGTGCCAGCAGCTTGGGACTAGCGGGTAGGGACATTCAGTACTTC	CASSLGLAGRDIQYF
TRBJ1-3	TRBV6-5	-	-	TGTGCCGTCGTTTCGGCTGGAAACACCATATATTTT	CAVVSAGNTIYF
TRBJ1-2	TRBV15	-	-	TGTGCCATCAGCAGAGATTCCCAGTCGAGGGACTACACCTTC	CAISRDSQSRDYTF
TRBJ2-7	TRBV5-6	-	-	TGTGCCAGCAGCCCGCCCGGAGTAGCGGTCTACGAGCAGTACTTC	CASSPPGVAVYEQYF
TRBJ1-4	TRBV13	-	-	TGTGCCAGTCGGGAGGGCTTGGAAGAAAAACTGTTTTTT	CASREGLEEKLFF
TRBJ2-5	TRBV29-1	-	-	TGCAGCGTCGCTGGGGCTTTTCCCCTTGAGGCCCAGTACTTC	CSVAGAFPLEAQYF
TRBJ2-1	TRBV7-2	-	TRBD2	TGTGCCAGCAGCTTCTTAGGGACTAGCCTGTTCAATGAGCAGTTCTTC	CASSFLGTSLFNEQFF
TRBJ2-3	TRBV5-6	-	TRBD2	TGTGCCAGCAGCTTGGGGAAGCGGGCGGGGGGGACCAAGGGGGATACGCAGTATTTT	CASSLGKRAGGTKGDTQYF
TRBJ1-3	TRBV6-6	-	-	TGTGCCAGCAGTTACGGGGACAAATACTCTGGAAACACCATATATTTT	CASSYGDKYSGNTIYF
TRBJ2-2	TRBV28	-	TRBD1	TGTGCCAGCAGTTTGCCCCCTTTCGGGACAGTAAGGGTGGGGGAGCTGTTTTTT	CASSLPPFGTVRVGELFF
TRBJ1-2	TRBV5-4	-	-	TGTGCCAGCAGCTACCAGGGGATCCCTAACTATGGCTACACCTTC	CASSYQGIPNYGYTF
TRBJ2-3	TRBV2	-	TRBD2	TGTGCCAGCAGTGAATTTCGCCTGACTAGCGGGACCCACGATACGCAGTATTTT	CASSEFRLTSGTHDTQYF
TRBJ1-5	TRBV2	few	-	TGTGCCAGCAGTGACACCTGGGGGGGTCAGCCCCAGCATTTT	CASSDTWGGQPQHF
TRBJ1-2	TRBV6-5	few	-	TGTGCCAGCAGTGCAGACGCCGGGACAAGTTACGGCTACACCTTC	CASSADAGTSYGYTF
TRBJ2-2	TRBV28	-	-	TGTGCCAGCAGTCCAGGGAACACCGGGGAGCTGTTTTTT	CASSPGNTGELFF
TRBJ2-5	TRBV16	-	TRBD1	TGTGCCAGCAGCCAACTGGGACAGGGTGGCGAGACCCAGTACTTC	CASSQLGQGGETQYF
TRBJ2-7	TRBV5-1	-	-	TGCGCCAGCAGCTTAGGAGGAGCTGAGAGCTACGAGCAGTACTTC	CASSLGGAESYEQYF